The 29 T cell receptor beta chains below were found in one sample sequenced in a study of tumor-infiltrating lymphocytes in primary liver carcinoma. The authors took blood RNA from unsorted whole blood and also extracted germline DNA. The authors made TCR beta cDNA from around 500 ng total RNA with a constant-region primer. Generation of the TCR beta libraries relied on three nested multiplex PCR rounds using slightly modified ARM-PCR. Forward primers for TRBV1-TRBV30 and a C-beta reverse primer served the first two PCR rounds, at about 10 cycles each. TCRdb used MiXCR to reprocess the multiplex PCR reads, holding one entry per CDR3 protein. Among a few hundred thousand distinct CDR3 sequences listed, around three fifths were seen once. The sample taken for sequencing was peripheral blood. These receptors were taken from a woman aged 25-40 years with primary liver carcinoma and hepatitis B virus infection.

On this clonotype: A much larger clone is a single base away; this may be a read error. The rearrangement links TRBV29-1 to TRBJ2-1; D is undetermined. The CDR3 has 13 amino acids. CDR1 SQVTM and CDR2 ANQGSEA come from the germline V gene. V was trimmed by 5 bases and J by 0 bases, leaving 8 bases between them. CDR3 DNA: TGCAGCGTTACGTGGAGCTCCTACAATGAGCAGTTCTTC. This gives the protein CSVTWSSYNEQFF.

The chain employs TRBV11-2 and TRBJ2-5; 8 bases are a match to TRBD1. Germline values: CDR1 SGHAT, CDR2 FQNNGV. This CDR3 region has 15 residues. V shed 5 bases and J 2 bases; nucleotides not matched to a gene: 7. The CDR3: CASSTRGTGQETQYF. CDR3 sequence (DNA): TGTGCCAGCAGCACTAGAGGGACAGGACAAGAGACCCAGTACTTC. Supplemented by reference TRBV11-2 and TRBJ2-5, the full variable domain reads EAGVAQSPRYKIIEKRQSVAFWCNPISGHATLYWYQQILGQGPKLLIQFQNNGVVDDSQLPKDRFSAERLKGVDSTLKIQPAKLEDSAVYLCASSTRGTGQETQYFGPGTRLLVL.

Notes on this clonotype: A read error may explain this, as a much larger clone is one base away. The gene calls are TRBV4-3 and TRBJ2-5; 8 bases match TRBD1. Per germline, CDR1 LGHNA and CDR2 YSLEER. The CDR3 contains 14 residues. In DNA form, the CDR3 reads TGCTCCAGCAGCCAAACAGGGGGAACAGAGACCCAGTACTTC. This codes for CSSSQTGGTETQYF.

This clonotype has a handful of counts. V is TRBV29-1 and J is TRBJ2-7, with 8 positions matching TRBD2. Unmatched junction bases numbered 4, after V lost 7 bases and J lost 2 bases. The CDR3 runs 12 residues. The germline V gene has CDR1 SQVTM and CDR2 ANQGSEA. CDR3 nucleotide sequence: TGCAGCGCACGGGAGGGTCCCTACGAGCAGTACTTC. Its protein product is CSAREGPYEQYF.

Comments on this clonotype: A read error may account for a junction end that differs from germline. The CDR3 DNA follows: TGTGCCAGCACCTTCAGGGGGCCCCTCACAGATATGCAGTATTTT. Translating gives CASTFRGPLTDMQYF. The J gene is TRBJ2-3, the V gene TRBV12-3 or TRBV12-4; 8 bases fit TRBD1. CDR3 length: 15 residues.

On this clonotype itself: The CDR3 does not close with the conserved phenylalanine or tryptophan, likely indicating a read error. The V gene is TRBV11-2, the J gene TRBJ2-3; the match to TRBD1 covers 10 bases. The CDR3 sequence is 15 residues long. Germline lookup yields CDR1 SGHAT and CDR2 FQNNGV. The CDR3 bases are TGTGGCAGCACACAGGACAGGGGGACGACAGATACGCAGTATTAT. Encoded protein: CGSTQDRGTTDTQYY.

On this clonotype itself: With a much larger clone just one base away, this may be a read error. The rearrangement joins TRBV5-5 to TRBJ1-5, with a possible D match to TRBD1 (5 bases). The length of the CDR3 is 14 residues. Germline-derived CDR1 and CDR2 are SGHKS and YYEKEE (reference sequence). CDR3 residues: CASSFRDGNQLQHF. The CDR3, as DNA: TGTGCCAGCAGCTTCCGGGACGGAAATCAGCTCCAGCATTTT.

On this clonotype itself: A single base separates this from a much larger clone, so it may be a read error. The genes are TRBV12-3 or TRBV12-4 and TRBJ2-7, with 10 bases that match TRBD2. This CDR3 has 15 residues. This CDR3 reads CVSSLVSGRAYEQYF. Here the CDR3 DNA reads TGTGTCAGCAGTTTAGTAAGCGGGAGGGCCTACGAGCAGTACTTC.

Note on this clonotype: This may be a read error, as it is one base from a much larger clone. Without the conserved terminal phenylalanine or tryptophan, this CDR3 likely stems from a read error. V is TRBV12-3 or TRBV12-4 and J is TRBJ2-5, with D possibly called TRBD1 or TRBD2 (5 bases each). There are 14 residues in the CDR3. Trimming pared 7 bases from V and 5 bases from J, leaving 17 bases between. The CDR3 DNA reads as TGTGCCAGCACCCAATCGGTGGGACGGGAGACCCAGTACTCC. Translated, it gives CASTQSVGRETQYS.

The V call is TRBV30, the J call TRBJ2-3; tentative D call: TRBD1 (6 bases). This CDR3 region has 15 residues. Trimming removed 0 bases at V and 3 bases at J, with 13 bases between. CDR1 and CDR2 from the germline V gene are GTSNPN and SVGIG (reference sequence). The CDR3 nucleotides read TGTGCCTGGAGTGTACGTCTGGGACAAACAGATACGCAGTATTTT. It encodes CAWSVRLGQTDTQYF.

The rearrangement links TRBV30 to TRBJ2-7, with a weak D call TRBD1 (6 bases). Germline CDR1 is GTSNPN and CDR2 is SVGIG (reference sequence). The CDR3 extends over 12 amino acids. Trimming took off 1 base at V and 4 bases at J, with 8 bases between the two ends. DNA of the CDR3: TGTGCCTGGAGTGGGACAGCGTACGAGCAGTACTTC. Its protein product is CAWSGTAYEQYF.

A few counts support this clonotype. The chain is built from TRBV5-6 and TRBJ1-2, with TRBD1 matching over 9 bases. With 5 bases clipped from V and 4 bases from J, the junction kept 6 bases outside the gene matches. The CDR3 totals 14 residues. The germline V gene has CDR1 SGHDT and CDR2 YYEEEE. The CDR3, as DNA: TGTGCCAGCAGGCACAGGGGGCAAGGCTATGGCTACACCTTC. Its translation: CASRHRGQGYGYTF.

The sample holds many counts of this clonotype. This chain links TRBV29-1 with TRBJ2-3, with 7 bases lining up with TRBD1. V lost 8 bases and J lost 0; bases outside the gene matches: 11. Per the germline V gene, CDR1 is SQVTM and CDR2 is ANQGSEA. The CDR3 is 15 residues long. CDR3 amino acids: CSLSPRTGSTDTQYF. The DNA for the CDR3 is TGCAGCCTGAGCCCCCGGACAGGCAGCACAGATACGCAGTATTTT.

With regard to this clonotype: With a much larger clone just one base away, this may be a read error. V usage is TRBV4-3 and J usage is TRBJ2-2; D is ambiguous. The CDR3 is 14 residues long. From germline, CDR1 is LGHNA and CDR2 YSLEER. The CDR3 DNA is TGCGCCAACAGCCAATTACCTTGGGCCGGGGAGCTGTTTTTT. Translation gives CANSQLPWAGELFF.

As regards this clonotype: This may come from a read error, since a much larger clone is one base off. The V and J genes are TRBV6-1 and TRBJ2-1; 11 nucleotides align to TRBD1. In germline, CDR1 is MNHNS, CDR2 SASEGT. The CDR3 loop spans 16 amino acids. CDR3 residues: CANSERGQGGYNEQFF. The CDR3 DNA follows: TGTGCCAACAGTGAGCGGGGACAGGGGGGCTACAATGAGCAGTTCTTC.

This clonotype has a count of ten or more. The chain couples TRBV29-1 to TRBJ2-3; D might be TRBD1 or TRBD2, each matching 5 bases. Trimming removed 3 bases at V and 10 bases at J, with 14 bases between. The CDR3 is 12 amino acids. Germline loops: CDR1 SQVTM, CDR2 ANQGSEA. In DNA, the CDR3 is TGCAGCGTTGAGAGCGCGAGGGGAGCGCAGTATTTT. Its protein is CSVESARGAQYF.

Turning to this clonotype: A junction end diverges from the germline sequence, so it may reflect a read error. The rearrangement uses TRBV6-1 and TRBJ2-1; 8 bases map to TRBD2. The germline V gene has CDR1 MNHNS and CDR2 SASEGT. There are 17 residues in the CDR3. The CDR3 nucleotides are TGTGCCAGCACCCGCCCGGACGGGGGGGGGCCAGGTTATGAGCAGCTCTTC. It is translated as CASTRPDGGGPGYEQLF.

As concerns this clonotype: A clone one base away is much larger, so this may be a read error. The rearrangement joins TRBV29-1 to TRBJ1-1; unclear D gene. The length of the CDR3 is 13 residues. Trimming left V 5 bases short and J 0 bases short, with 10 bases between. The V gene's germline CDR1 is SQVTM and CDR2 ANQGSEA. In nucleotides, the CDR3 is TGCAGCGTTCAAAGGCAGCTGAACACTGAAGCTTTCTTT. This codes for CSVQRQLNTEAFF.

This clonotype was counted at least ten times. The chain couples TRBV4-1 to TRBJ2-2; D ambiguous. The V end was cut by 4 bases, the J end by 6 bases, with 9 bases between. The CDR3 is 13 amino acids. Germline V gene data show CDR1 as MGHRA and CDR2 as YSYEKL. This chain's CDR3 is CASSPTGAGELFF. CDR3 bases: TGCGCCAGCAGCCCGACTGGGGCCGGGGAGCTGTTTTTT.

The rearrangement links TRBV6-2 or TRBV6-3 to TRBJ2-5, with D perhaps assigned TRBD1 or TRBD2 (6 bases each). V was cut by 3 bases and J by 2 bases, with 13 bases left in between. Looked up from germline, CDR1 is MNHEY and CDR2 is SVGEGT. CDR3 length: 15 residues. The DNA of the CDR3 is TGTGCCAGCAGTTATCAAGGGGGAGGTCAAGAGACCCAGTACTTC. It codes for CASSYQGGGQETQYF.

This clonotype was detected many times. V is TRBV4-2 and J is TRBJ2-2; 7 positions match TRBD2. The germline V gene encodes CDR1 LGHNA and CDR2 YNFKEQ. V trimming: 2 bases; J trimming: 4 bases; junction bases outside the gene matches: 4. CDR3 length: 15 residues. The CDR3 region is CASSQRLAATGELFF. DNA for the CDR3: TGTGCCAGCAGCCAACGCCTAGCGGCCACCGGGGAGCTGTTTTTT.

This clonotype was detected only once. This chain uses TRBV4-1 with TRBJ2-3; D remains ambiguous. Germline lookup yields CDR1 MGHRA and CDR2 YSYEKL. Trimming removed 5 bases at V and 4 bases at J, with 28 bases between. The CDR3 is 19 amino acids. The CDR3 coding sequence is TGCGCCAGCAGCACAGCACCTGGTGAAGGAAGGGTCAAGGCAGATACGCAGTATTTT. Protein product: CASSTAPGEGRVKADTQYF.

Comments on this clonotype: This could be a read error, since a much larger clone is one nucleotide away. V and J are TRBV12-3 or TRBV12-4 and TRBJ2-7, with TRBD1 matching 11 bases. The V and J ends lost 6 bases and 5 bases, in that order; junction bases with no gene match: 6. The CDR3 sequence is 14 residues long. The CDR3 nucleotides read TGTGCCAGCAGACGGACAGGGGGCCTCGACGAGCAGTACTTC. Its protein product is CASRRTGGLDEQYF.

This chain uses TRBV12-3 or TRBV12-4 with TRBJ2-7, with D tentatively TRBD2 (6 bases). Deletions cut 0 bases from V and 2 bases from J, with 14 bases between. The CDR3 has 16 amino acids. The CDR3: CASSLALARATYEQYF. DNA for the CDR3: TGTGCCAGCAGTTTAGCCCTAGCGCGGGCAACCTACGAGCAGTACTTC.

Concerning this clonotype: One junction end does not reproduce the germline sequence, and a read error may be involved. CDR3 sequence: CDSRGPGNEQCF. The CDR3 nucleotides read TGTGACAGCCGGGGGCCGGGTAACGAGCAGTGCTTC. The rearrangement links TRBV11-2 to TRBJ2-7; D could derive from TRBD1 or TRBD2 (6 bases each). Germline loops: CDR1 SGHAT, CDR2 FQNNGV. The CDR3 runs 12 residues.

Regarding this clonotype: One base away lies a much larger clone, so this may be a sequencing read error. The chain is built from TRBV29-1 and TRBJ2-7; D not certain. The CDR3 has 13 residues. The V gene's germline CDR1 is SQVTM and CDR2 ANQGSEA. Deletions cut 0 bases from V and 6 bases from J, with 12 bases between. The CDR3 loop is CSVEDDRACEQYF. For the CDR3, the DNA is TGCAGCGTTGAAGATGACCGTGCCTGCGAGCAGTACTTC.

This clonotype was found a few times. The chain employs TRBV5-6 and TRBJ1-2; D possibly corresponds to TRBD1 (6 bases). Between the trimmed V and J ends, which lost 4 bases and 8 bases, there was a span of 12 bases. The CDR3 is made up of 12 amino acids. The germline V gene encodes CDR1 SGHDT and CDR2 YYEEEE. The CDR3 loop reads CASSIGDIGYTF. The CDR3 DNA sequence: TGTGCCAGCAGCATAGGGGACATCGGCTACACCTTC.

The chain carries TRBV11-2 and TRBJ2-7, with 7 bases aligning to TRBD1. Per the germline V gene, CDR1 is SGHAT and CDR2 is FQNNGV. The J segment lost 4 bases and the V segment lost 5 bases, leaving 11 bases of the junction unmatched. This CDR3 contains 15 residues. The CDR3 bases are TGTGCCAGCAGCCCAAGGGGGCTTGTTTCTTACGAGCAGTACGTC. It encodes CASSPRGLVSYEQYV.

In regard to this clonotype: At one of its ends the junction is not consistent with the germline gene, which may arise from a read error. The chain combines TRBV11-3 with TRBJ2-3; D not resolved. Germline assignment: CDR1 SGHNT and CDR2 YENEEA. This CDR3 comprises 17 residues. The CDR3 nucleotides are TGTGCCAACAGCTTAACCTGGTGGTCTGGGCAAGGAGATACGCAGTATTTT. Its translation: CANSLTWWSGQGDTQYF.